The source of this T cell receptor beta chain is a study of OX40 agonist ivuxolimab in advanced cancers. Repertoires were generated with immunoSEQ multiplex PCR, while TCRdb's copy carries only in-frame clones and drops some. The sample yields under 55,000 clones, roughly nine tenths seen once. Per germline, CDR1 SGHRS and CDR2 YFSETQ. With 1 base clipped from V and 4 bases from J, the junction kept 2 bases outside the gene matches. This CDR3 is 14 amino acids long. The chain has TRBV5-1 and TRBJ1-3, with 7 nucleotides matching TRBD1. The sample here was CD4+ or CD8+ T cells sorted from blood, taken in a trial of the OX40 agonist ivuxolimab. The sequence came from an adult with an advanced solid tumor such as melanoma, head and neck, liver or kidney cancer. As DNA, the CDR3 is TGCGCCAGCAGCTTGACAGGGGTCGGAAACACCATATATTTT. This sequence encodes CASSLTGVGNTIYF.